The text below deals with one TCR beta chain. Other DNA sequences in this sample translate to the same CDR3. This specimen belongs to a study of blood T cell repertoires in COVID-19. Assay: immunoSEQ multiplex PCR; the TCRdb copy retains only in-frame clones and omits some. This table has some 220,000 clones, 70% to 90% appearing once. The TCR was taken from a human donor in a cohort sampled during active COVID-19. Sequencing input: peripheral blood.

The chain's CDR3 is CASSLGTGNYEQYF. The CDR3 region has the DNA TGCGCCAGCAGCTTGGGAACAGGGAACTACGAGCAGTACTTC. The chain uses TRBV5-1 and TRBJ2-7, with D possibly TRBD1 on 6 matching bases. The CDR3 runs to 14 residues. Germline V CDR1 and CDR2: SGHRS, YFSETQ. V was shortened by 0 bases and J by 3 bases, with 10 bases between the two germline ends.